Reported below is one T cell receptor beta chain. The CDR3 covers 15 residues. Trimming took off 7 bases at V and 0 bases at J, with 16 bases between the two ends. In germline, CDR1 is MDHEN, CDR2 SYDVKM. This sample was taken from a study of tumor T cells in aggressive B-cell lymphoma. Only in-frame clones appear in the TCRdb table, and some are missing; sequencing was by immunoSEQ multiplex PCR. Found here are roughly 1,600 clones, roughly nine tenths of them singletons; the top ten hold roughly 7%. The sample was tumor tissue. This TCR was recovered from an adult with diffuse large B cell lymphoma. The genes are TRBV28 and TRBJ2-7, with TRBD1 as a possible D gene (5 bases). The CDR3 sequence is CASKFRAVNSYEQYF. The CDR3 DNA reads as TGTGCCAGCAAGTTCAGGGCCGTCAACTCCTACGAGCAGTACTTC.